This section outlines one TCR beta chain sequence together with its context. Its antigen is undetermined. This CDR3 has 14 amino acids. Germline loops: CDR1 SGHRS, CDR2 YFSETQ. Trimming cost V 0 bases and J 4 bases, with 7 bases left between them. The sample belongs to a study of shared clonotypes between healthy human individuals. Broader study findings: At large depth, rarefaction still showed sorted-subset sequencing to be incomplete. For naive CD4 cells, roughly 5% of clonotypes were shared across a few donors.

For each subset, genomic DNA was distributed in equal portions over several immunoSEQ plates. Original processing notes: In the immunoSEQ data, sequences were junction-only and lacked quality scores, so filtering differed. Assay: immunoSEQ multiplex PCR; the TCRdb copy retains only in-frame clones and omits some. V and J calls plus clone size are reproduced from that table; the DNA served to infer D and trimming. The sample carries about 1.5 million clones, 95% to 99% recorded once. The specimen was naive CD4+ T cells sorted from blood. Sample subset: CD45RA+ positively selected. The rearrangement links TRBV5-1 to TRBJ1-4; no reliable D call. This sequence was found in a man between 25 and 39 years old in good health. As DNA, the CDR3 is TGCGCCAGCAGCTTGGGCAGGCTTAATGAAAAACTGTTTTTT. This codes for CASSLGRLNEKLFF.